This entry describes one T cell receptor beta chain. Authors' data handling: Using reference gene primer amplification, nucleated cell counts were estimated. Clones were sequenced by immunoSEQ multiplex PCR, and TCRdb holds only the in-frame ones, with some missing. V, J and clone size were drawn from that table, and D and trimming were deduced from the DNA. This sample has approximately 130,000 clones, with approximately 90% found just once. The germline CDR1 and CDR2 sequences are LNHDA and SQIVND (reference sequence). This CDR3 is built from 15 residues. Trimming pared 3 bases from V and 2 bases from J, leaving 11 bases between. The entry originates in a study of blood T cell repertoires in COVID-19. Looking at the study overall: Samples representing acute and convalescent COVID-19 were sourced from the United States, Italy and Spain. PBMCs, B-cell-depleted T cells, or T cells provided the cDNA or gDNA that made up the material.

The chain joins TRBV19 to TRBJ1-5; D not resolved. Material for sequencing was peripheral blood. This TCR came from a man aged 65-85 years with active or convalescent COVID-19. This chain's CDR3 is CASSMRGTGNQPQHF. CDR3 nucleotide sequence: TGTGCCAGTAGTATGCGAGGTACGGGCAATCAGCCCCAGCATTTT.